The clone carrying this T cell receptor beta chain was seen a handful of times. Its antigen is unknown. Libraries were prepared by immunoSEQ multiplex PCR; TCRdb keeps only in-frame clonotypes and omits some of them. The data show about 100,000 clones, 60% to 75% seen once. The data originate from a study of shared clonotypes between healthy human individuals. Study-level background: Used for every donor were three CD4 naive, three CD4 memory, two CD8 naive and one CD8 memory plate. Study conclusions and caveats: Sample collection involved blood only; tissue repertoires are likely different.

Germline CDR1 reads MRHNA; CDR2 reads SNTAGT. After removal of 3 bases from V and 3 bases from J, the junction contained 3 bases not matched to a gene. The length of the CDR3 is 15 residues. The receptor was isolated from a man aged 25 to 45 in good health. Sequencing was performed on memory CD8+ T cells sorted from blood. Specified subset: CD45RO+ cells pooled with CCR7-negative TemRA cells. The J gene is TRBJ2-2, the V gene TRBV6-4; 8 nucleotides agree with TRBD2. In nucleotides, the CDR3 is TGTGCCAGCAGTGAAAAAGCGGGAGACACCGGGGAGCTGTTTTTT. Encoded protein: CASSEKAGDTGELFF.